This T cell receptor (beta chain) is from a study of blood T cell repertoires in COVID-19. Overall study context: The cDNA or gDNA used as material had been derived from T cells, B-cell-depleted T cells, or PBMCs.

Authors' processing steps: Scientists estimated how many nucleated cells there were by amplifying reference gene primers. The method was immunoSEQ multiplex PCR; TCRdb's version includes in-frame clones alone and lacks a portion of them. V, J and clone size are taken as reported in that table, and D and trimming were inferred from the DNA itself. Here the sample spans under 200,000 clones, 83% being singletons. The CDR3 sequence is 15 residues long. The ends lost 6 bases at V and 1 base at J; junction bases unmatched: 3. Germline values: CDR1 SGHTA, CDR2 FQGNSA. A few counts support this clone. The chain joins TRBV7-2 to TRBJ2-5, with TRBD2 matching over 12 bases. The sample taken for sequencing was peripheral blood. This TCR was sampled from a woman of 80 years or more with acute or convalescent COVID-19. The CDR3 here is CASRLTSGSQETQYF. The CDR3 DNA reads TGTGCCAGCAGATTGACTAGCGGGAGCCAAGAGACCCAGTACTTC. Together with reference TRBV7-2 and TRBJ2-5, the CDR3 gives the full variable domain: GAGVSQSPSNKVTEKGKDVELRCDPISGHTALYWYRQSLGQGLEFLIYFQGNSAPDKSGLPSDRFSAERTGGSVSTLTIQRTQQEDSAVYLCASRLTSGSQETQYFGPGTRLLVL.